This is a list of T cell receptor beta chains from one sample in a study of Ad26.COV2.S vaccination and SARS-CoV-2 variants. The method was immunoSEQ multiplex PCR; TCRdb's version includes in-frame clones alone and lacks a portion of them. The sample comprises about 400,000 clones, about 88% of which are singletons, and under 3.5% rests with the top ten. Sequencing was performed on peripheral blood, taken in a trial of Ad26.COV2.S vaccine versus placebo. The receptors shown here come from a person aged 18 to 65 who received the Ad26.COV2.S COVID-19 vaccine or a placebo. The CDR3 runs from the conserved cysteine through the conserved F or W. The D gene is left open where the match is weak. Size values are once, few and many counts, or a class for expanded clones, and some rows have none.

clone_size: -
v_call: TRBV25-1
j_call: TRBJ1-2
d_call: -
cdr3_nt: TGTGCCAGCTCCTCAAAGGGGGGGGACACCGTGAATTATGGCTACACCTTC
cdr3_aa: CASSSKGGDTVNYGYTF

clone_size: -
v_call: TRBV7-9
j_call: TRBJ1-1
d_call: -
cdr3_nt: TGTGCCAGCAGCCCCCGATACACTGAAGCTTTCTTT
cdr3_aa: CASSPRYTEAFF

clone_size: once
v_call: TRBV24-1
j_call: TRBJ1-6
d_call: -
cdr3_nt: TGTGCCACCAGTGAAAGGAATTCACCCCTCCACTTT
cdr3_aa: CATSERNSPLHF

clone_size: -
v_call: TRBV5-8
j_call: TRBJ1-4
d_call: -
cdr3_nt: TGTGCCAGCAGTCAAGGCCTCCGTCAGGGTAATGAAAAACTGTTTTTT
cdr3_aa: CASSQGLRQGNEKLFF

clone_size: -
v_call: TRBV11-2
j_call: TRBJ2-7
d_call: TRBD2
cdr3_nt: TGTGCCAGCAGCTGGGGGGGAGGGCCTAATAGGTCCTACGAGCAGTACTTC
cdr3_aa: CASSWGGGPNRSYEQYF

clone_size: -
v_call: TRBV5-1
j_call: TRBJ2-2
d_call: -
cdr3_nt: TGCGCCAGCAGCCAAGACCCACAGGGTTCGACCGGGGAGCTGTTTTTT
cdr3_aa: CASSQDPQGSTGELFF

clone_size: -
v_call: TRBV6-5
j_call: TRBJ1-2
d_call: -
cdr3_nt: TGTGCCAGCAGCCCAGGCCCATACTATGGCTACACCTTC
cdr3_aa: CASSPGPYYGYTF

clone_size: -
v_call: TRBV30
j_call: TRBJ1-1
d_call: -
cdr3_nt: TGTGCCTGGAGTCCAGAAGCCTGGGGCGAAGCTTTCTTT
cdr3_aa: CAWSPEAWGEAFF

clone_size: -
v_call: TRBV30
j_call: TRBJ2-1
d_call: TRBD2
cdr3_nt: TGTGCCTGGAGTGGGGAGACTAGCGGGGAATACAATGAGCAGTTCTTC
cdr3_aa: CAWSGETSGEYNEQFF

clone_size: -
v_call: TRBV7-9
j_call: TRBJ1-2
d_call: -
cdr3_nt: TGTGCCAGCAGCCCTAATCAGGCAAACTATGGCTACACCTTC
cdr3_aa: CASSPNQANYGYTF

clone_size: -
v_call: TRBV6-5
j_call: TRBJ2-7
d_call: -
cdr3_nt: TGTGCCAGCCTCGGCGGACCCTACGAGCAGTACTTC
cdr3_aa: CASLGGPYEQYF

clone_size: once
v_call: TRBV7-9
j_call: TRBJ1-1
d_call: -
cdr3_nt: TGTGCCAGCAGCTTAGCGGACGCCGAAGCTTTCTTT
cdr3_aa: CASSLADAEAFF

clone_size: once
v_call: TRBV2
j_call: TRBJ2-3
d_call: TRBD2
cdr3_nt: TGTGCCAGCAGTGACGGACTAGCGGGGGCCCTGGAGAGCACAGATACGCAGTATTTT
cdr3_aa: CASSDGLAGALESTDTQYF

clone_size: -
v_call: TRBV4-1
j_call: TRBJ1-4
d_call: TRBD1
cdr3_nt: TGCGCCAGCAGCCAGGACGACAGGGAGCGAAATGAAAAACTGTTTTTT
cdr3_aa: CASSQDDRERNEKLFF

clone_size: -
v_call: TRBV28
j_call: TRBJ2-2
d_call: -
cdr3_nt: TGTGCCAGCAGTTTTGGGACCCTCGGGGGGGAGCTGTTTTTT
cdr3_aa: CASSFGTLGGELFF

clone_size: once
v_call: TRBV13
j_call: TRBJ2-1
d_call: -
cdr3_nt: TGTGCCAGCAGCTACGGACAGACCAACTACAATGAGCAGTTCTTC
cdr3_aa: CASSYGQTNYNEQFF

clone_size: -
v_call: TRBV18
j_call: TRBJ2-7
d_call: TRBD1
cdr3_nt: TGTGCCAGCTCACCGGGACAGGGTATTTACTACGAGCAGTACTTC
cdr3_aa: CASSPGQGIYYEQYF

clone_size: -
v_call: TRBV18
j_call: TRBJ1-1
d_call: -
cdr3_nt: TGTGCCAGCTCGCTGGGGGGATGGAACACTGAAGCTTTCTTT
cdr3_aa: CASSLGGWNTEAFF

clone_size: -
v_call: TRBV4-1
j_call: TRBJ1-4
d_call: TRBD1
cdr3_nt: TGCGCCAGCAGCCAGCCTTTGGACAGGAACCGCGCAACTAATGAAAAACTGTTTTTT
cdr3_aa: CASSQPLDRNRATNEKLFF

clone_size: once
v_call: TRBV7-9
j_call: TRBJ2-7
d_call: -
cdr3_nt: TGTGCCAGCAGCCCGGGATATTCCTACGAGCAGTACTTC
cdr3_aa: CASSPGYSYEQYF

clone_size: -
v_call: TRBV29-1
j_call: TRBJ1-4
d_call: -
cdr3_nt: TGCAGCGTTGAAGTCGACCGAGATGAAAAACTGTTTTTT
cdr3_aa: CSVEVDRDEKLFF

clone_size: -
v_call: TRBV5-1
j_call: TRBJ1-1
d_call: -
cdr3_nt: TGCGCCAGCAGCCTGGCGGACGCGCGAGGGTCTGAAGCTTTCTTT
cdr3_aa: CASSLADARGSEAFF

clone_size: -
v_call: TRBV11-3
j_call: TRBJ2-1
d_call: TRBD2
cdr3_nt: TGTGCCAGCAGGGGAACCGGGACTATATCTCCCCTATTAACCTACAATGAGCAGTTCTTC
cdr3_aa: CASRGTGTISPLLTYNEQFF

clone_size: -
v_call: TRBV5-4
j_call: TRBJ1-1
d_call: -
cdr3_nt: TGTGCCAGCAGCTTGGATCCGTTCGGGACTGAAGCTTTCTTT
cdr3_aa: CASSLDPFGTEAFF

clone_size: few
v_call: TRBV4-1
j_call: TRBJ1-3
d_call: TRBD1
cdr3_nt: TGCGCCAGCAGCCAGGGGACAGTCTCTGGAAACACCATATATTTT
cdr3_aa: CASSQGTVSGNTIYF

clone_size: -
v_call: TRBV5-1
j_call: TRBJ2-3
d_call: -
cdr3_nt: TGCGCCACTCGACTGACCAGATACACAGATACGCAGTATTTT
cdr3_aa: CATRLTRYTDTQYF

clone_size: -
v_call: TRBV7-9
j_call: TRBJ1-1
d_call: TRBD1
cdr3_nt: TGTGCCAGCAGCCCGATGACAGGGGCAGGAACTGAAGCTTTCTTT
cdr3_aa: CASSPMTGAGTEAFF

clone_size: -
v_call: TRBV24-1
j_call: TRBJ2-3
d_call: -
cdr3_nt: TGTGCCACCAGTGATTTTGGGCAGGGGATGGATACGCAGTATTTT
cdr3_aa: CATSDFGQGMDTQYF

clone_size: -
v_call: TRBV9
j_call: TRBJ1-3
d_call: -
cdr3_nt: TGTGCCAGCAGCGTAGCGCTCCGGACAGAAGGAAACACCATATATTTT
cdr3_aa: CASSVALRTEGNTIYF

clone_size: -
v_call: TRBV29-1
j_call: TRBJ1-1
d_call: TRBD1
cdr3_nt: TGCAGCGTGGACAGGGAGGCCACTGAAGCTTTCTTT
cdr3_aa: CSVDREATEAFF

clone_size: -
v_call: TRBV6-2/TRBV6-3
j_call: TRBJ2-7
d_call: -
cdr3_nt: TGTGCCAGCAGTAATTTGTTCGACTTCCAGTACTTC
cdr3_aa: CASSNLFDFQYF

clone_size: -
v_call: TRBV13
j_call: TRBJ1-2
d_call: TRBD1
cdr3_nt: TGTGCCAGCAGCCCAGGGGACAGAGAGGTTGGCTACACCTTC
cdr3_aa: CASSPGDREVGYTF

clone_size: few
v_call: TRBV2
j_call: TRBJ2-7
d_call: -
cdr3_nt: TGTGCCAGCAGTGAACCAGGTTCCGAGCAGTACTTC
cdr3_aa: CASSEPGSEQYF

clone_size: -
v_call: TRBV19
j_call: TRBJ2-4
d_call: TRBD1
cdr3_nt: TGTGCCAGTAGCGATCTCAGGGGGTTCGGCAAAAACATTCAGTACTTC
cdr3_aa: CASSDLRGFGKNIQYF

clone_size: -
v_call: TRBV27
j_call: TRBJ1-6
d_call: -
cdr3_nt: TGTGCCAGCAGTCCGGAGAGATGGGGGGGGGCTTATAATTCACCCCTCCACTTT
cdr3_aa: CASSPERWGGAYNSPLHF

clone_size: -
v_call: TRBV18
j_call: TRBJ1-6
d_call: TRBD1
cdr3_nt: TGTGCCAGCCATGACGTCCAGGGGGCACGAAATTCACCCCTCCACTTT
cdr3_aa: CASHDVQGARNSPLHF

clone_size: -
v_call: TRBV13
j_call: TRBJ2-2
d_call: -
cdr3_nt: TGTGCCAGCAGCTTAGCTCCAGGGCGGACCGGGGAGCTGTTTTTT
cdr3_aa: CASSLAPGRTGELFF

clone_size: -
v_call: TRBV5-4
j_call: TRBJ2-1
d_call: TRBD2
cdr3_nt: TGTGCCAGCAGCCGGGGGGGCCCCTACAATGAGCAGTTCTTC
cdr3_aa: CASSRGGPYNEQFF

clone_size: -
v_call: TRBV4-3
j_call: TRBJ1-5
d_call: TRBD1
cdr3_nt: TGCGCCAGCAGCCAAGATTACTTTGGCAGGGGGCGATTTCAGCCCCAGCATTTT
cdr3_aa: CASSQDYFGRGRFQPQHF

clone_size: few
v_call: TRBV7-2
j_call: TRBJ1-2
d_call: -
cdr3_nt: TGTGCCAGCAGCGTCTACAGGAACTCCAACTATGGCTACACCTTC
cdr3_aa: CASSVYRNSNYGYTF

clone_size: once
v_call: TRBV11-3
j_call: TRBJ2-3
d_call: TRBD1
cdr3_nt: TGTGCCAGCAGCCTCGGGACAGGGGTCACAGATACGCAGTATTTT
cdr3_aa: CASSLGTGVTDTQYF

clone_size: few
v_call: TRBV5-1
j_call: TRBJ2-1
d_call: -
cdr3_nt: TGCGCCAGCAGCTTCGGCGTGAACAATGAGCAGTTCTTC
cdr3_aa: CASSFGVNNEQFF

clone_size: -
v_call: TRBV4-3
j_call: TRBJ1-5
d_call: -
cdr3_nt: TGCGCCAGCAGCCAAGATTATCGGCCTCGGGTGAGCAATCAGCCCCAGCATTTT
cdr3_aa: CASSQDYRPRVSNQPQHF

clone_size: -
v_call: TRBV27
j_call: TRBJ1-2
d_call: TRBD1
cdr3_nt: TGTGCCAGCAGTTTATACCCGCAAGACAGGGTGGGTGGCTACACCTTC
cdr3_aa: CASSLYPQDRVGGYTF

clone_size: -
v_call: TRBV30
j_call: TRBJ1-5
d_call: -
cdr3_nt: TGTGCCTGGAATCGACAGGACAATCAGCCCCAGCATTTT
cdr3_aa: CAWNRQDNQPQHF

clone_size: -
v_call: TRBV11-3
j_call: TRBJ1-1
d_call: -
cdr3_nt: TGTGCCAGCAGCACCCAAGGGACTGAAGCTTTCTTT
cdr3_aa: CASSTQGTEAFF

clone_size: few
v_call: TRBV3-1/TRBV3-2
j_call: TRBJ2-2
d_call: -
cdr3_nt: TGTGCCAGCAGCCAAAAGGGGCGTGGGATCTGGGAGCTGTTTTTT
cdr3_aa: CASSQKGRGIWELFF

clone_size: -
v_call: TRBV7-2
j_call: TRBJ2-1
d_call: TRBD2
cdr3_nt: TGTGCCAGCAGCCCTGGGGCGGGGGGACGGAACAATGAGCAGTTCTTC
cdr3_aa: CASSPGAGGRNNEQFF

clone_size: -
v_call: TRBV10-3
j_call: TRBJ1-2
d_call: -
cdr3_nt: TGTGCCATCACCCCTGGCGCTAACTATGGCTACACCTTC
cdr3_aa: CAITPGANYGYTF

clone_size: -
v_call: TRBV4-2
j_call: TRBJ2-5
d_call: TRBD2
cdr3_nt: TGTGCCAGCAGCCAAGGGACTAGCGGGGAGACTACCGACTTTGAGACCCAGTACTTC
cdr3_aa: CASSQGTSGETTDFETQYF

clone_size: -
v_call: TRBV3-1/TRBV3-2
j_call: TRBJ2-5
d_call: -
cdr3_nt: TGTGCCAGCAGCCTTCACACACGCTCGGAGACCCAGTACTTC
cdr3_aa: CASSLHTRSETQYF

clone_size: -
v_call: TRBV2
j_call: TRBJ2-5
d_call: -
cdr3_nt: TGTGCCAGCAGGGGGAGTCGGGGGGAGACCCAGTACTTC
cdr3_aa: CASRGSRGETQYF

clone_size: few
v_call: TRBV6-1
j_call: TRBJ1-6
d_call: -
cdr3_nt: TGTGCCAGCAGTGAAATGGGTTACTATAATTCACCCCTCCACTTT
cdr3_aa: CASSEMGYYNSPLHF

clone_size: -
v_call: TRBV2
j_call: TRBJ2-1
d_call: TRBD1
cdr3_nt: TGTGCCAGCCAGCTTAAAATCCGACAGGGCTACAATGAGCAGTTCTTC
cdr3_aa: CASQLKIRQGYNEQFF

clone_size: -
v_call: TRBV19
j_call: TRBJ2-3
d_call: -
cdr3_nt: TGTGCCAGTAGTAGCCCGGGCTTAACGAGCACAGATACGCAGTATTTT
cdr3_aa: CASSSPGLTSTDTQYF